This T cell receptor (beta chain) appears in the sequencing data of a study of T cell responses to AZD1222 COVID-19 vaccine. Assay used: immunoSEQ multiplex PCR; TCRdb lists only in-frame clones, some missing. Of some 120,000 clones listed, 85% to 90% were seen once; the top ten hold 11%. Details on this clone: No antigen is known for it.

CDR1 KGHDR and CDR2 SFDVKD come from the germline V gene. J was trimmed by 0 bases and V by 9 bases; bases with no gene match: 1. The CDR3 covers 13 residues. Overall study results and limits: It was only a handful of AZD1222 recipients who were seropositive at baseline. There were mostly white British donors and more females than males, and clonal diversity was possibly underestimated. Repertoires were collected only later (after the peak T cell response had occurred).

The source was peripheral blood, collected on day 0 of MenACWY control vaccination. The J gene is TRBJ2-1, the V gene TRBV24-1; 7 nucleotides align to TRBD2. The TCR comes from an adult in good health. The CDR3 loop reads CATRTSSYNEQFF. CDR3 sequence (DNA): TGTGCCACCCGGACTAGCTCCTACAATGAGCAGTTCTTC.